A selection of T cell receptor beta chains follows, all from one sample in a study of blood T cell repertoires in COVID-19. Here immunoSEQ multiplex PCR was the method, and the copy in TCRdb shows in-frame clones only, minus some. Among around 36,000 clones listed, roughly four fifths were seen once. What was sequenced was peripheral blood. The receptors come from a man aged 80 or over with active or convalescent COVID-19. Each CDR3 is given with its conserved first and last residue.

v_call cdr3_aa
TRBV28 CASSSSLGRPPHGYTF
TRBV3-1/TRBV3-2 CASSQGAGGSGELFF
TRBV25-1 CASSEAIQSNYGYTF
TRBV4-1 CASSLRTGDSYEQYF
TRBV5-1 CASSWGTGQGAIEQYF
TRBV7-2 CASSTLAGGKQFF
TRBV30 CAWSATGYQPQHF
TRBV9 CASSEPPGNTIYF
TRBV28 CASSVTGRNAEAFF
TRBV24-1 CATSDAGTGGNEQFF
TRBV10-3 CAIKGQGNTEAFF
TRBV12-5 CASGPGQNPYEQYF
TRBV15 CATSEETAGGDQPQHF
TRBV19 CASSTLADRAGETQYF
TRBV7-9 CASSLVTTSRETQYF
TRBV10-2 CASSDPSGRQLFF